Shown below are 17 T cell receptor beta chains from a single sample sequenced in a study of T-cell memory formation after mild COVID-19. TCRdb reprocessed the 5' RACE reads with MiXCR, giving one entry per CDR3 protein. This repertoire shows 250,000 to 300,000 distinct CDR3 sequences, about a sixth found once; its top ten account for 22%. Source material: PBMCs or a T cell subset sorted from them (not recorded which). The receptors originated from a man between 18 and 35 years old who had mild COVID-19 (a few samples of this study predate the infection). Cell type and time point are not known.

This clonotype was recorded only once. This may stem from a read error, because a much larger clone lies one nucleotide away. The V and J genes are TRBV7-8 and TRBJ2-1; 7 positions agree with TRBD1. CDR1 is SGHVS, CDR2 FQNEAQ, per germline. This CDR3 is built from 13 residues. CDR3 protein: CDSSVLRGQEQFF. The CDR3 coding sequence is TGTGACAGCAGTGTGCTCAGGGGACAGGAGCAGTTCTTC.

This clonotype has just a few counts. CDR3 loop: CASSYSNRAYNEQFF. As DNA, the CDR3 is TGTGCCAGCAGTTACTCGAACAGGGCTTACAATGAGCAGTTCTTC. The J gene is TRBJ2-1, the V gene TRBV6-2 or TRBV6-3; TRBD1 might be the D (6 bases). Germline V lookup: CDR1 MNHEY, CDR2 SVGEGT. This CDR3 contains 15 residues. V shed 0 bases and J shed 4 bases, with 10 bases lying between them.

The chain links TRBV5-4 to TRBJ2-5, with 9 nucleotides matching TRBD1. V lost 3 bases, J lost 2 bases, and 5 bases stayed unmatched. The CDR3 is made up of 15 amino acids. Germline lookup yields CDR1 SGHNT and CDR2 YYREEE (reference sequence). The chain's CDR3 is CASSSRTGVQETQYF. DNA for the CDR3: TGTGCCAGCAGCTCGCGGACAGGGGTACAAGAGACCCAGTACTTC.

The chain has TRBV4-1 and TRBJ2-7; 8 bases fit TRBD2. V was clipped by 0 bases and J by 2 bases; unmatched bases: 12. Germline CDR1 and CDR2: MGHRA and YSYEKL. This CDR3 is 18 amino acids long. The CDR3: CASSQDGINMGLAYEQYF. CDR3 DNA: TGCGCCAGCAGCCAAGATGGGATCAATATGGGACTAGCCTACGAGCAGTACTTC.

This clonotype was recorded many times. The V and J genes are TRBV9 and TRBJ2-5; 10 nucleotides match TRBD2. Germline V gene lookup returns CDR1 SGDLS and CDR2 YYNGEE. After removal of 2 bases from V and 0 bases from J, the junction contained 1 base not matched to a gene. The CDR3 runs to 15 residues. This CDR3 reads CASSVGTSDQETQYF. For the CDR3, the DNA is TGTGCCAGCAGCGTGGGGACTAGCGACCAAGAGACCCAGTACTTC.

This clonotype was found a few times. The genes are TRBV2 and TRBJ1-2, with a weak D call TRBD1 (5 bases). The CDR3 has 14 amino acids. The V end lost 1 base, the J end lost 8 bases, and 14 bases lay between the germline ends. Germline V gives CDR1 SNHLY, CDR2 FYNNEI. The CDR3 DNA is TGTGCCAGCAGTGAAGACTCGGGACGAGGGGGCTACACCTTC. Residues: CASSEDSGRGGYTF.

This clonotype was counted between two and nine times. The rearrangement links TRBV4-3 to TRBJ2-6, with unresolved D. This CDR3 is 16 amino acids long. Germline V CDR1 and CDR2: LGHNA, YSLEER. V lost 0 bases and J lost 4, with 10 bases in between. CDR3 nucleotide sequence: TGCGCCAGCAGCCAAGAGATGGGCTTGGGGGCCAACGTCCTGACTTTC. It encodes CASSQEMGLGANVLTF.

This chain links TRBV12-3 or TRBV12-4 with TRBJ2-2, with 7 nucleotides matching TRBD2. CDR3 length equals 14 residues. J gave up 1 base and V 6 bases, and 2 bases lay outside the gene matches. CDR3 nucleotides: TGTGCCAGCAGCCTAGCGGAGAACACCGGGGAGCTGTTTTTT. Protein product: CASSLAENTGELFF.

This clonotype was seen a single time. CDR3 in amino acids: CASRFAGSYEQYF. CDR3 nucleotide sequence: TGTGCCAGCAGATTCGCGGGGTCCTACGAGCAGTACTTC. The V and J genes are TRBV27 and TRBJ2-7; D is possibly TRBD2 (6 bases). Germline CDR1 is MNHEY and CDR2 is SMNVEV (reference sequence). The CDR3 is 13 residues long. V lost 6 bases, J lost 1 base, and 10 bases lay in between.

This clonotype was found a few times. This chain links TRBV29-1 with TRBJ1-1, with 8 bases matching TRBD1. Germline trimming cut 4 bases from V and 6 bases from J; bases unmatched to any gene: 10. This CDR3 comprises 14 residues. Germline CDR1 and CDR2: SQVTM and ANQGSEA. The CDR3 DNA reads TGCAGCGTTGTTGGGCAGGGGGCGAAGGCTGAAGCTTTCTTT. The encoded protein is CSVVGQGAKAEAFF.

This clonotype was detected many times. The chain joins TRBV7-9 to TRBJ2-7; D might be TRBD1 or TRBD2, each matching 6 bases. This CDR3 comprises 14 residues. Looked up from germline, CDR1 is SEHNR and CDR2 is FQNEAQ (reference sequence). Trimming removed 2 bases from V and 6 bases from J, with 14 bases in between. Here the CDR3 reads CASSLIGGGTEQYV. DNA of the CDR3: TGTGCCAGCAGCTTAATCGGAGGGGGTACCGAGCAGTACGTC.

This chain uses TRBV6-5 with TRBJ2-2, with D perhaps assigned TRBD1 or TRBD2 (5 bases each). In germline, CDR1 is MNHEY, CDR2 SVGAGI. Trimming stripped 5 bases from V and 7 bases from J, with 26 bases between. CDR3 length equals 18 residues. The CDR3 loop reads CASSRRGASFRSVGELFF. The CDR3 region has the DNA TGTGCCAGCAGTAGGAGAGGGGCTTCTTTTAGATCGGTCGGGGAGCTGTTTTTT.

The chain is built from TRBV6-4 and TRBJ1-1; TRBD1 might be the D (5 bases). V was cut by 3 bases and J by 12 bases, with 20 bases left in between. The CDR3 loop spans 14 amino acids. In germline, CDR1 is MRHNA, CDR2 SNTAGT. This CDR3 reads CASSDPGTSEITFF. The DNA for the CDR3 is TGTGCCAGCAGTGATCCCGGGACGTCGGAAATAACTTTCTTT.

The table lists this clonotype with many counts. The gene calls are TRBV2 and TRBJ1-2; 11 positions agree with TRBD1. The V gene end was trimmed by 6 bases and the J gene end by 7 bases; junction bases not matched to a gene: 1. CDR1 and CDR2 from the germline V gene are SNHLY and FYNNEI. The CDR3 length is 12 residues. CDR3 in amino acids: CASRDRGPGYTF. CDR3 nucleotides: TGTGCCAGCAGGGACAGGGGGCCTGGCTACACCTTC.

This clonotype was seen more than once but under ten times. This sequence joins TRBV2 and TRBJ2-5, with D uncertain. The V end was cut by 7 bases, the J end by 3 bases, with 3 bases between. The germline V gene has CDR1 SNHLY and CDR2 FYNNEI. There are 10 residues in the CDR3. The CDR3 DNA sequence: TGTGCCAGCAAGGAAGAGACCCAGTACTTC. It is translated as CASKEETQYF.

The V gene is TRBV29-1, the J gene TRBJ2-4; TRBD1 matches 8 bases. The CDR3 is made up of 14 amino acids. CDR1 and CDR2 (germline): SQVTM, ANQGSEA. The V and J ends lost 3 bases and 5 bases, in that order; junction bases with no gene match: 6. CDR3 bases: TGCAGCGTTGAGGTGACAGGGGAGGAAAACATTCAGTACTTC. The encoded protein is CSVEVTGEENIQYF.

J is TRBJ2-7 and V is TRBV18, with D unresolved. Germline V gives CDR1 KGHSH, CDR2 LQKENI. The CDR3 is 15 residues long. V was clipped by 2 bases and J by 2 bases, with 13 bases between them. CDR3 region: CASSPRRSETYEQYV. The CDR3 coding sequence is TGTGCCAGCTCACCAAGGCGATCGGAGACCTACGAGCAGTACGTC.